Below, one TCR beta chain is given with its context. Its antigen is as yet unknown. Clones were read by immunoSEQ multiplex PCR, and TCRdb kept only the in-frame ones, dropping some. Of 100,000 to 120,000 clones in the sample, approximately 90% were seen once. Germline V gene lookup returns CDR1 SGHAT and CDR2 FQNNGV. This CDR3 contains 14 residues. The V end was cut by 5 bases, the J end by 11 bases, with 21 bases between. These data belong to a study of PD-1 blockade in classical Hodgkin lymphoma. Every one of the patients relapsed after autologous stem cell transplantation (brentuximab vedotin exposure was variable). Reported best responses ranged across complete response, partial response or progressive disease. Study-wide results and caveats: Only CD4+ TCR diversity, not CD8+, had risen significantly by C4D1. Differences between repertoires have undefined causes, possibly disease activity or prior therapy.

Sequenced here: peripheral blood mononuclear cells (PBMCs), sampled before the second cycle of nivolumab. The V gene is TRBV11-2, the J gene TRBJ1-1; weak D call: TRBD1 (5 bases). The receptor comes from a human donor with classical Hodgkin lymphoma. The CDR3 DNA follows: TGTGCCAGCAGCCTGTTAGAGGGGTTCGGGGAGGCTTTCTTT. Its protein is CASSLLEGFGEAFF.